Listed here are 25 T cell receptor beta chains from one sample, sequenced in a study of molecular identifiers for immune sequencing clone quantification. TCRdb passed the PCR reads through MiXCR, listing each CDR3 protein once. The data contain fewer than 350,000 distinct CDR3 sequences, roughly a quarter of them singletons. The sequencing input was naive CD8+ T cells from blood, with Jurkat cell RNA spiked in. Subset in this sample: FACS-sorted CD8+CD4-CCR7+CD45RA+ naive T cells. The receptors come from a human donor in good health. Some libraries in this study had Jurkat cell RNA spiked in.

This clonotype was counted only a few times. The chain carries TRBV13 and TRBJ2-7; the match to TRBD1 covers 9 bases. Germline assignment: CDR1 PRHDT and CDR2 FYEKMQ (reference sequence). Germline trimming cut 5 bases from V and 4 bases from J; bases unmatched to any gene: 9. The CDR3 is 15 residues long. The CDR3 sequence is CASSDATGGWYEQYF. The CDR3 nucleotides read TGTGCCAGCAGCGATGCCACAGGGGGCTGGTACGAGCAGTACTTC.

The CDR3 spells CASSQEARGRDHEQFF. CDR3 coding DNA: TGCGCCAGCAGCCAAGAGGCACGGGGGCGCGACCATGAGCAGTTCTTC. This chain joins TRBV4-3 and TRBJ2-1; D is possibly TRBD1 or TRBD2 (6 bases each). Trimming took off 0 bases at V and 8 bases at J, with 17 bases between the two ends. Germline values: CDR1 LGHNA, CDR2 YSLEER. The CDR3 loop spans 16 amino acids.

This clonotype appeared a few times. The gene calls are TRBV19 and TRBJ2-3; D remains ambiguous. Germline V lookup: CDR1 LNHDA, CDR2 SQIVND (reference sequence). The ends were cut back, 4 bases at V and 4 bases at J, with 6 bases in the middle. The CDR3 is 12 amino acids. The CDR3 DNA sequence: TGTGCCAGTAGTACGAATTCAGATACGCAGTATTTT. Protein product: CASSTNSDTQYF.

On this clonotype: This may stem from a read error, because a much larger clone lies one nucleotide away. This sequence joins TRBV27 and TRBJ2-7, with TRBD1 matching 7 bases. This CDR3 region has 14 residues. J gave up 6 bases and V 7 bases, and 12 bases lay outside the gene matches. Per germline, CDR1 MNHEY and CDR2 SMNVEV (reference sequence). This CDR3 reads CASISTGSPSEQYF. The CDR3 nucleotides are TGTGCCAGCATATCGACAGGGTCACCTAGCGAGCAGTACTTC.

This clonotype has more than one count but fewer than ten. CDR3 DNA: TGTGCCAGCAGCTTAGATCCGGGACAGTTCTATATTGCGGATAATTCACCCCTCCACTTT. Protein product: CASSLDPGQFYIADNSPLHF. The chain employs TRBV11-2 and TRBJ1-6, with TRBD1 matching over 7 bases. Germline V gene data show CDR1 as SGHAT and CDR2 as FQNNGV. The V segment lost 0 bases and the J segment 5 bases; nucleotides outside the gene matches: 16. The CDR3 length is 20 residues.

On this clonotype itself: This sequence may be a read error, since a much larger clone differs from it by one base. This chain connects TRBV2 to TRBJ2-3; 12 bases align to TRBD2. There are 18 residues in the CDR3. Trimming cost V 5 bases and J 4 bases; bases outside gene matches: 13. Germline V gene data show CDR1 as SNHLY and CDR2 as FYNNEI. In DNA, the CDR3 is TGTGCCAGCAGTCTAACGTTCTCGACTAGCGGGGGTTCAGATACGCAGTATTTT. It specifies CASSLTFSTSGGSDTQYF.

This clonotype was detected a few times. The rearrangement links TRBV4-1 to TRBJ2-7; maybe TRBD1 (5 bases). The CDR3 runs to 17 residues. The V and J ends lost 0 bases and 2 bases respectively, with 17 bases between them. CDR1 MGHRA and CDR2 YSYEKL come from the germline V gene. The CDR3 loop is CASSQDQGGEATYEQYF. The CDR3 DNA sequence: TGCGCCAGCAGCCAAGATCAGGGCGGAGAGGCGACCTACGAGCAGTACTTC.

The chain employs TRBV27 and TRBJ1-6; the D gene is possibly TRBD1 (6 bases). V lost 1 base to trimming and J lost 10 bases, with 17 bases between them. CDR1 and CDR2 from the germline V gene are MNHEY and SMNVEV (reference sequence). This CDR3 has 16 residues. The chain's CDR3 is CASSLWGSGVESPLHF. CDR3 DNA sequence: TGTGCCAGCAGTTTATGGGGTTCAGGGGTCGAATCACCCCTCCACTTT.

Only a few counts were recorded for this clonotype. This chain joins TRBV28 and TRBJ2-3, with 7 bases identical to TRBD2. The ends lost 2 bases at V and 2 bases at J; junction bases unmatched: 22. Germline V lookup: CDR1 MDHEN, CDR2 SYDVKM. CDR3 size: 21 residues. The DNA for the CDR3 is TGTGCCAGCAGTTTACCGGGGTCCGATGAGCGGGGCCCCCACCTCACAGATACGCAGTATTTT. It yields the protein CASSLPGSDERGPHLTDTQYF. Looking up the rest from reference TRBV28 and TRBJ2-3 gives the full variable domain: DVKVTQSSRYLVKRTGEKVFLECVQDMDHENMFWYRQDPGLGLRLIYFSYDVKMKEKGDIPEGYSVSREKKERFSLILESASTNQTSMYLCASSLPGSDERGPHLTDTQYFGPGTRLTVL.

The chain employs TRBV19 and TRBJ2-3; maybe TRBD2 (6 bases). The CDR3 sequence is 15 residues long. With 6 bases removed from V and 0 bases from J, the gap between germline ends came to 13 bases. Per germline, CDR1 LNHDA and CDR2 SQIVND (reference sequence). In DNA, the CDR3 is TGTGCCAGTAGAAAGACTAGTGCCAGCACAGATACGCAGTATTTT. Protein: CASRKTSASTDTQYF.

This clonotype was recorded a few times. The V call is TRBV29-1, the J call TRBJ2-2, with 11 bases aligning to TRBD1. The V segment lost 1 base and the J segment 12 bases; nucleotides outside the gene matches: 10. This CDR3 comprises 15 residues. Per germline, CDR1 SQVTM and CDR2 ANQGSEA. DNA for the CDR3: TGCAGCGTTGAAGGCCGGGACAGGGGGAGGGCCAAGCTGTTTTTT. This translates into CSVEGRDRGRAKLFF.

The rearrangement uses TRBV4-1 and TRBJ1-3; 7 bases are a match to TRBD1. V dropped 3 bases and J dropped 4; count of bases not matched to a gene: 6. The CDR3 spans 15 residues. CDR1 MGHRA and CDR2 YSYEKL come from the germline V gene. CDR3 nucleotides: TGCGCCAGCAGCCAGGGGCAGGGGGAAGGAAACACCATATATTTT. Its translation is CASSQGQGEGNTIYF.

This clonotype was seen a few times. The V gene is TRBV19, the J gene TRBJ2-3; no definite D call. This CDR3 has 13 residues. Germline values: CDR1 LNHDA, CDR2 SQIVND (reference sequence). Trimming removed 1 base from V and 3 bases from J, with 5 bases in between. In DNA form, the CDR3 reads TGTGCCAGTAGTATAGCTAAGACAGATACGCAGTATTTT. This gives the protein CASSIAKTDTQYF.

The V gene is TRBV20-1, the J gene TRBJ1-2; 7 bases agree with TRBD1. Unmatched junction bases numbered 7, after V lost 4 bases and J lost 5 bases. The CDR3 contains 13 residues. CDR1 and CDR2 from the germline V gene are DFQATT and SNEGSKA (reference sequence). CDR3 DNA sequence: TGCAGTGCTACTGGGACAGCTGATTATGGCTACACCTTC. It is translated as CSATGTADYGYTF.

This clonotype has more than one count but fewer than ten. CDR3 loop: CASSPLSSGTSGGRETQYF. Here the CDR3 DNA reads TGTGCCAGCAGCCCTCTTTCGTCCGGGACTAGCGGGGGGCGAGAGACCCAGTACTTC. The J gene is TRBJ2-5, the V gene TRBV12-3 or TRBV12-4, with TRBD2 matching over 15 bases. V was clipped by 6 bases and J by 4 bases; unmatched bases: 15. This CDR3 comprises 19 residues.

There are many counts of this clonotype. The chain combines TRBV10-2 with TRBJ2-5; the D gene is possibly TRBD2 (5 bases). Germline V gene sequence: CDR1 WSHSY, CDR2 SAAADI. CDR3 length equals 12 residues. V lost 2 bases to trimming and J lost 7 bases, with 8 bases between them. The CDR3 region is CASSEAGGTQYF. CDR3 nucleotide sequence: TGCGCCAGCAGTGAGGCAGGAGGGACCCAGTACTTC.

This clonotype was counted at least ten times. The rearrangement joins TRBV6-6 to TRBJ2-5; D gene uncertain. Trimming stripped 0 bases from V and 0 bases from J, with 8 bases between. Germline CDR1 is MNHNY and CDR2 is SVGAGI (reference sequence). The CDR3 runs 15 residues. The CDR3 protein is CASSYSLANQETQYF. Written as DNA, the CDR3 is TGTGCCAGCAGTTACTCGTTGGCGAACCAAGAGACCCAGTACTTC.

The chain is built from TRBV7-9 and TRBJ1-3, with D possibly matching TRBD1 (6 bases). Germline V gene lookup returns CDR1 SEHNR and CDR2 FQNEAQ (reference sequence). V was pared by 6 bases and J by 7 bases, with 10 bases between. This CDR3 comprises 12 residues. The CDR3 protein is CASRGRGNTIYF. CDR3 sequence (DNA): TGTGCCAGCAGGGGAAGGGGGAACACCATATATTTT.

This clonotype was observed a handful of times. DNA for the CDR3: TGTGCCAGCAGCCAAGTTTTTTCGGCGGATTCTAACTATGGCTACACCTTC. The encoded protein is CASSQVFSADSNYGYTF. V gene TRBV3-1 combines with J gene TRBJ1-2; D unresolved. V lost 1 base and J lost 0, with 15 bases in between. The germline V gene encodes CDR1 LGHDT and CDR2 YNNKEL (reference sequence). The CDR3 runs to 17 residues.

The chain joins TRBV15 to TRBJ1-5; 8 positions agree with TRBD1. CDR1 is LNHNV and CDR2 is YYDKDF in the germline V gene (reference sequence). There are 17 residues in the CDR3. With V trimmed by 0 bases and J by 1 base, 5 bases remained unmatched. CDR3 in DNA: TGTGCCACCAGCAGAGATAGACAGGGGCTGAGCAATCAGCCCCAGCATTTT. Protein: CATSRDRQGLSNQPQHF.

The chain's CDR3 is CASSKSGWREKLFF. CDR3 coding DNA: TGTGCCAGCTCAAAATCAGGGTGGCGGGAAAAACTGTTTTTT. This sequence joins TRBV28 and TRBJ1-4, with a weak D call TRBD1 (5 bases). Trimming stripped 8 bases from V and 8 bases from J, with 18 bases between. CDR1 is MDHEN, CDR2 SYDVKM, per germline. This CDR3 has 14 residues.

This clonotype was detected many times. This chain links TRBV7-9 with TRBJ2-2; 7 bases map to TRBD2. CDR3 length: 15 amino acids. Germline loops: CDR1 SEHNR, CDR2 FQNEAQ (reference sequence). V lost 8 bases, J lost 3 bases, and 9 bases stayed unmatched. For the CDR3, the DNA is TGTGCCAGCTTAGAAGCGGGGATCGACACCGGGGAGCTGTTTTTT. Its translation is CASLEAGIDTGELFF.

V is TRBV11-1 and J is TRBJ1-2; TRBD1 matches at 11 bases. Germline CDR1 and CDR2: SGHAT and FQDESV (reference sequence). Unmatched junction bases numbered 8, after V lost 6 bases and J lost 8 bases. This CDR3 has 14 amino acids. Written as DNA, the CDR3 is TGTGCCAGCAGTACGGACAGGGGGCGAAAAGGCTACACCTTC. Its protein product is CASSTDRGRKGYTF.

This clonotype was seen at least ten times. The CDR3: CATSRGGEKGLGATQYF. The CDR3 DNA reads TGTGCCACCAGCAGAGGAGGCGAGAAGGGACTAGGTGCGACCCAGTACTTC. V and J are TRBV15 and TRBJ2-5; 8 nucleotides align to TRBD2. Germline CDR1 LNHNV, CDR2 YYDKDF (reference sequence). J gave up 7 bases and V 1 base, and 14 bases lay outside the gene matches. The CDR3 consists of 17 residues.

Of note for this clonotype: A much larger clone differs from this one at a single base, so this may be a read error. The rearrangement links TRBV27 to TRBJ2-1, with 8 bases identical to TRBD1. This CDR3 contains 14 residues. CDR1 MNHEY and CDR2 SMNVEV come from the germline V gene (reference sequence). Trimming cost V 8 bases and J 0 bases; bases outside gene matches: 3. CDR3 sequence: CASWTGCSYNEQFF. The CDR3 DNA reads as TGTGCCAGCTGGACAGGGTGCTCCTACAATGAGCAGTTCTTC.